The rows below give T cell receptor beta chains drawn from one sample of a study of OX40 agonist ivuxolimab in advanced cancers. Sequencing was performed with immunoSEQ multiplex PCR; in TCRdb, only in-frame clones are kept and a portion is missing. The repertoire holds 40,000 or so clones, with 75% to 85% as singletons. The material was CD4+ or CD8+ T cells sorted from blood, obtained in a trial of the OX40 agonist ivuxolimab. The receptors derive from an adult with an advanced solid tumor such as melanoma, head and neck, liver or kidney cancer. Both conserved end residues are part of each CDR3. D genes are given only for firm matches. Only some rows state a clone size, as once, few, many or a class for expanded clones.

>-|-|TRBV9|TRBJ2-5
CASTPGSGQETQYF
TGTGCCAGCACCCCGGGGAGCGGACAAGAGACCCAGTACTTC
>once|TRBD1|TRBV14|TRBJ2-2
CASSRWTGTVTGELFF
TGTGCCAGCAGCCGTTGGACAGGGACGGTTACCGGGGAGCTGTTTTTT
>-|-|TRBV14|TRBJ2-1
CASSQLGTGFRNEQFF
TGTGCCAGCAGCCAATTGGGGACGGGATTTAGGAATGAGCAGTTCTTC
>-|-|TRBV6-1|TRBJ1-2
CASSGQLEAIYGYTF
TGTGCCAGCAGTGGGCAACTAGAAGCGATCTATGGCTACACCTTC
>-|-|TRBV30|TRBJ1-3
CAWRPPGLQRNTIYF
TGTGCCTGGAGGCCCCCGGGGCTGCAAAGAAACACCATATATTTT
>once|-|TRBV27|TRBJ1-2
CASTAGDNYGYTF
TGTGCCAGCACCGCAGGGGACAACTATGGCTACACCTTC
>-|TRBD1|TRBV2|TRBJ2-5
CASSIDRGQETQYF
TGTGCCAGCAGCATAGACAGGGGCCAAGAGACCCAGTACTTC
>-|-|TRBV2|TRBJ2-2
CASSSLPPGELFF
TGTGCCAGCAGTTCCTTACCCCCCGGGGAGCTGTTTTTT
>-|TRBD1|TRBV7-2|TRBJ1-2
CASSTNIGQAYGYTF
TGTGCCAGCAGCACAAATATAGGACAGGCTTATGGCTACACCTTC
>-|-|TRBV6-5|TRBJ1-2
CASSYSHSQRLGYTF
TGTGCCAGCAGTTACTCCCACAGCCAAAGACTTGGCTACACCTTC
>few|TRBD1|TRBV7-2|TRBJ1-5
CASSLRQGDQPQHF
TGTGCCAGCAGCTTAAGGCAGGGGGATCAGCCCCAGCATTTT
>-|-|TRBV30|TRBJ1-5
CAWSVAGYQPQHF
TGTGCCTGGAGTGTAGCAGGGTATCAGCCCCAGCATTTT
>-|-|TRBV28|TRBJ1-5
CASIHGGDSNQPQHF
TGTGCCAGCATTCATGGGGGGGATAGCAATCAGCCCCAGCATTTT
>once|-|TRBV28|TRBJ1-6
CASSWGELNSPLHF
TGTGCCAGCAGTTGGGGGGAACTTAATTCACCCCTCCACTTT
>-|-|TRBV9|TRBJ2-5
CASSVSQTRVGETQYF
TGTGCCAGCAGCGTCTCACAGACTCGCGTCGGAGAGACCCAGTACTTC
>once|TRBD1|TRBV28|TRBJ2-6
CARGQSLLSGANVLTF
TGTGCCAGGGGACAGAGTTTACTCTCTGGGGCCAACGTCCTGACTTTC
>-|-|TRBV6-1|TRBJ2-3
CASKPTGTDTQYF
TGTGCCAGCAAACCAACAGGGACGGATACGCAGTATTTT
>-|TRBD1|TRBV9|TRBJ2-7
CASSVGNRGYEQYF
TGTGCCAGCAGCGTAGGCAACAGGGGATACGAGCAGTACTTC
>-|-|TRBV7-9|TRBJ2-3
CASRKQGRGDTQYF
TGTGCCAGCAGGAAACAGGGGAGGGGAGATACGCAGTATTTT
>-|-|TRBV25-1|TRBJ2-7
CASRSQGSYEQYF
TGTGCCAGCAGGTCCCAGGGATCCTACGAGCAGTACTTC
>-|-|TRBV5-1|TRBJ2-3
CASSKDSRGTDTQYF
TGCGCCAGCAGCAAGGACTCGAGGGGCACAGATACGCAGTATTTT
>-|TRBD1|TRBV18|TRBJ2-7
CASSPYPPGTGIHEQYF
TGTGCCAGCTCACCGTATCCCCCCGGGACAGGGATCCACGAGCAGTACTTC
>-|-|TRBV5-4|TRBJ2-7
CASSSEPQGGEQYF
TGTGCCAGCAGCTCGGAACCACAGGGCGGCGAGCAGTACTTC
>-|-|TRBV7-9|TRBJ1-3
CASSFVWGAGNTIYF
TGTGCCAGCAGCTTTGTCTGGGGTGCTGGAAACACCATATATTTT
>-|-|TRBV9|TRBJ2-1
CASSVEVADNEQFF
TGTGCCAGCAGCGTAGAAGTTGCGGACAATGAGCAGTTCTTC
>-|-|TRBV6-1|TRBJ2-7
CASSEAGGIYEQYF
TGTGCCAGCAGTGAAGCGGGGGGCATTTACGAGCAGTACTTC
>-|-|TRBV6-6|TRBJ1-5
CASSLGQGFQPQHF
TGTGCCAGCAGCCTGGGGCAGGGGTTTCAGCCCCAGCATTTT
>-|-|TRBV30|TRBJ2-2
CAWSRRKGNTGELFF
TGTGCCTGGAGTCGAAGGAAGGGAAACACCGGGGAGCTGTTTTTT
>-|-|TRBV28|TRBJ1-2
CASSFGQGGIYGYTF
TGTGCCAGCAGTTTCGGTCAGGGTGGAATCTATGGCTACACCTTC
>few|TRBD2|TRBV11-2|TRBJ2-4
CASSPGGGLAKNIQYF
TGTGCCAGCAGCCCTGGCGGGGGACTAGCCAAAAACATTCAGTACTTC
>-|TRBD1|TRBV28|TRBJ1-5
CASSFPTGTGVRNQPQHF
TGTGCCAGCAGTTTCCCAACCGGGACAGGGGTTCGCAATCAGCCCCAGCATTTT
>few|-|TRBV6-6|TRBJ1-5
CASAIGATGQPQHF
TGTGCCAGCGCCATCGGGGCGACGGGTCAGCCCCAGCATTTT
>-|-|TRBV4-1|TRBJ2-5
CASSQETTVETQYF
TGCGCCAGCAGCCAAGAAACGACGGTTGAGACCCAGTACTTC
>-|-|TRBV10-2|TRBJ2-7
CASSESDRGFAYEQYF
TGCGCCAGCAGTGAGTCGGATAGGGGGTTCGCCTACGAGCAGTACTTC
>-|TRBD1|TRBV27|TRBJ2-2
CASRSGTGRGELFF
TGTGCCAGCAGATCCGGGACAGGGAGAGGGGAGCTGTTTTTT
>-|-|TRBV28|TRBJ2-5
CASSLNRPQETQYF
TGTGCCAGCAGTTTGAACCGACCCCAAGAGACCCAGTACTTC
>-|-|TRBV28|TRBJ2-7
CASSSPRYEQYF
TGTGCCAGCAGTTCCCCTCGCTACGAGCAGTACTTC
>-|-|TRBV10-2|TRBJ1-4
CASRVAPQGSWATNEKLFF
TGCGCCAGCAGAGTGGCCCCACAGGGATCTTGGGCAACTAATGAAAAACTGTTTTTT
>-|TRBD1|TRBV6-1|TRBJ1-5
CASSLGQGLQPQHF
TGTGCCAGCAGTCTAGGACAGGGCCTTCAGCCCCAGCATTTT
>-|-|TRBV19|TRBJ1-5
CASSIAAGRNQPQHF
TGTGCCAGTAGTATAGCCGCAGGGCGGAATCAGCCCCAGCATTTT
>-|TRBD2|TRBV2|TRBJ2-5
CAGGGTETQYF
TGTGCCGGGGGGGGGACCGAGACCCAGTACTTC
>-|-|TRBV29-1|TRBJ2-4
CSVRLAKNIQYF
TGCAGCGTGAGATTAGCCAAAAACATTCAGTACTTC
>once|TRBD1|TRBV19|TRBJ1-1
CASSIPGGRAEAFF
TGTGCCAGTAGTATCCCAGGGGGAAGGGCTGAAGCTTTCTTT
>-|TRBD2|TRBV28|TRBJ2-7
CASRLAGSSYEQYF
TGTGCCAGCAGACTAGCGGGGAGCTCCTACGAGCAGTACTTC
>once|-|TRBV2|TRBJ2-4
CASSPSVLGAAKNIQYF
TGTGCCAGCAGCCCCTCAGTCTTGGGGGCAGCCAAAAACATTCAGTACTTC
>-|-|TRBV25-1|TRBJ2-1
CASSHRAAKQFF
TGTGCCAGCAGTCATCGCGCGGCCAAACAGTTCTTC
>-|TRBD2|TRBV28|TRBJ2-7
CASSSPSGSEYEQYF
TGTGCCAGCAGTTCACCGAGCGGGAGCGAGTACGAGCAGTACTTC
>once|-|TRBV19|TRBJ1-2
CASSLRVHGYTF
TGTGCCAGTAGTCTCAGGGTCCATGGCTACACCTTC
>few|-|TRBV14|TRBJ1-5
CASSQRGNQPQHF
TGTGCCAGCAGCCAAAGGGGCAATCAGCCCCAGCATTTT
>-|TRBD1|TRBV4-1|TRBJ1-1
CASSQSPDRSSSEAFF
TGCGCCAGCAGCCAAAGTCCGGACAGGTCCTCATCTGAAGCTTTCTTT
>-|TRBD2|TRBV28|TRBJ2-7
CASSLSSLAGLYEQYF
TGTGCCAGCAGTTTATCTTCCCTAGCGGGCCTCTACGAGCAGTACTTC
>-|-|TRBV7-9|TRBJ2-3
CASSLGAGLTTDTQYF
TGTGCCAGCAGCTTAGGGGCGGGGCTCACCACAGATACGCAGTATTTT
>-|-|TRBV27|TRBJ1-4
CASSLIGRGEKLFF
TGTGCCAGCAGTTTGATAGGTAGAGGAGAAAAACTGTTTTTT
>-|TRBD1|TRBV30|TRBJ1-5
CARRDRRNQPQHF
TGTGCCCGCCGGGACAGGAGGAATCAGCCCCAGCATTTT
>-|-|TRBV11-2|TRBJ1-1
CASSLAGRDPEAFF
TGTGCCAGCAGCTTAGCGGGCAGGGATCCTGAAGCTTTCTTT
>-|-|TRBV11-2|TRBJ1-2
CASSLAANYGYTF
TGTGCCAGCAGCTTGGCTGCTAACTATGGCTACACCTTC
>-|-|TRBV6-1|TRBJ1-2
CASSESPGSYGYTF
TGTGCCAGCAGTGAATCCCCGGGGAGCTATGGCTACACCTTC
>medium-sized|-|TRBV6-1|TRBJ1-1
CASSEGRAMNTEAFF
TGTGCCAGCAGTGAGGGGAGGGCCATGAACACTGAAGCTTTCTTT
>-|-|TRBV7-6|TRBJ2-2
CASSLVSPNTGELFF
TGTGCCAGCAGCTTAGTCAGCCCGAACACCGGGGAGCTGTTTTTT
>once|-|TRBV10-2|TRBJ1-1
CASSDIRGTEAFF
TGCGCCAGCAGTGACATCCGGGGGACTGAAGCTTTCTTT